These 6 T cell receptor beta chains came from one sample sequenced in a study of T cells in Graves' hyperthyroidism and ophthalmopathy. The source material, RNA transcripts, was used to amplify TCR beta CDR3 regions. HTBI primers drove first-round RT-PCR of the TCR CDR3. Using its own MiXCR run on the multiplex PCR reads, TCRdb lists one record per CDR3 protein. The data hold about 250,000 distinct CDR3 sequences, with 12% to 15% observed a single time. Material: blood. All receptors come from a woman in her 50s with Graves' hyperthyroidism that later progressed to Graves' ophthalmopathy.

This clonotype was observed at least ten times. The chain has TRBV4-1 and TRBJ1-1; perhaps TRBD1 as D (6 bases). Germline assignment: CDR1 MGHRA and CDR2 YSYEKL. The CDR3 has 15 residues. With 1 base removed from V and 6 bases from J, the gap between germline ends came to 15 bases. The CDR3 protein is CASSQVRRAGAEAFF. The DNA of the CDR3 is TGCGCCAGCAGCCAAGTACGTAGGGCAGGGGCTGAAGCTTTCTTT.

This rearrangement joins TRBV4-1 to TRBJ2-2, with D tentatively TRBD1 (5 bases). The CDR3 extends over 14 amino acids. The V gene's germline CDR1 is MGHRA and CDR2 YSYEKL. With 1 base removed from V and 3 bases from J, the gap between germline ends came to 6 bases. The CDR3 DNA is TGCGCCAGCAGCCAAGTAGGGGACACCGGGGAGCTGTTTTTT. Protein product: CASSQVGDTGELFF.

The rearrangement links TRBV6-1 to TRBJ1-2; 9 bases match TRBD1. The germline V gene has CDR1 MNHNS and CDR2 SASEGT. J was trimmed by 5 bases and V by 5 bases; bases with no gene match: 6. There are 14 residues in the CDR3. The CDR3 DNA is TGTGCCAGCAGTTCGGACAGGGGAGAGTATGGCTACACCTTC. Its protein is CASSSDRGEYGYTF.

This clonotype was counted at least ten times. CDR3 protein: CASSPPGLPYGYTF. For the CDR3, the DNA is TGTGCCAGCTCACCCCCGGGACTCCCCTATGGCTACACCTTC. The V gene is TRBV18, the J gene TRBJ1-2; possible D gene TRBD1, 5 bases. The CDR3 consists of 14 residues. The germline V and J ends were trimmed by 3 bases and 4 bases, with 12 bases remaining between them. Per the germline V gene, CDR1 is KGHSH and CDR2 is LQKENI.

The chain employs TRBV19 and TRBJ2-1; 8 bases match TRBD2. The CDR3 has 16 residues. With 9 bases clipped from V and 7 bases from J, the junction kept 17 bases outside the gene matches. Germline values: CDR1 LNHDA, CDR2 SQIVND (reference sequence). The CDR3 spells CASKPGEEREYNEQFF. CDR3 in DNA: TGTGCCAGCAAGCCCGGAGAGGAGCGGGAGTATAATGAGCAGTTCTTC.

This clonotype was seen many times. The rearrangement uses TRBV20-1 and TRBJ2-7; the match to TRBD1 covers 8 bases. Germline CDR1 reads DFQATT; CDR2 reads SNEGSKA (reference sequence). J lost 7 bases, V lost 2 bases, and 10 bases had no gene match. The CDR3 is 14 residues long. Here the CDR3 reads CSARRGQGDREQYF. In nucleotides, the CDR3 is TGCAGTGCTAGACGTGGACAGGGTGATCGGGAGCAGTACTTC.